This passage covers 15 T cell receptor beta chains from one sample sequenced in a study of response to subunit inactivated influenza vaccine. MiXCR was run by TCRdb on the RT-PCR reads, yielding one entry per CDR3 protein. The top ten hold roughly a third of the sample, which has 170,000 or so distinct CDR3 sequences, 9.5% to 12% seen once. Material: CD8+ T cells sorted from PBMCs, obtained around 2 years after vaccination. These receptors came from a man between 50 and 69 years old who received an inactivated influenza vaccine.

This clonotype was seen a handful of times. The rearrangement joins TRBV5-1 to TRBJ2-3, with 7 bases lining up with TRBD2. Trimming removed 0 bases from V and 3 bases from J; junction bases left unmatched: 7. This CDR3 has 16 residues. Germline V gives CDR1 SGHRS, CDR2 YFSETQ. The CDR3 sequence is CASSLVSGIGTDTQYF. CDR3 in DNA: TGCGCCAGCAGCTTGGTCAGCGGGATTGGTACAGATACGCAGTATTTT.

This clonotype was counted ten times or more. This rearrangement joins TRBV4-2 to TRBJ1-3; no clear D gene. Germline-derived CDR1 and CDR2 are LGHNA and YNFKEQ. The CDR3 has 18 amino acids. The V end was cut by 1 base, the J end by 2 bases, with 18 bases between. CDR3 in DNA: TGTGCCAGCAGCCAAGTCTACCCGCCCCGCCTAGCTGGAAACACCATATATTTT. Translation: CASSQVYPPRLAGNTIYF.

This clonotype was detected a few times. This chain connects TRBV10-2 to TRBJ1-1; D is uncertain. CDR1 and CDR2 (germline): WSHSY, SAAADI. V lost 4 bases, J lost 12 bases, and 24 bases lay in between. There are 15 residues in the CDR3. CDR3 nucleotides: TGCGCCAGCAGTGGACCACCAGTCGACCGACCGGCGCCTTTCTTT. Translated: CASSGPPVDRPAPFF.

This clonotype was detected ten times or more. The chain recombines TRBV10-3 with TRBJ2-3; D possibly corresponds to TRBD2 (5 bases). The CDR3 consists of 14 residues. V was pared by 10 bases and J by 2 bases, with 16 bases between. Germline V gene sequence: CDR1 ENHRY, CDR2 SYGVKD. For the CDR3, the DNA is TGTGCCACATTAGCGACGGGGAACACAGATACGCAGTATTTT. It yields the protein CATLATGNTDTQYF.

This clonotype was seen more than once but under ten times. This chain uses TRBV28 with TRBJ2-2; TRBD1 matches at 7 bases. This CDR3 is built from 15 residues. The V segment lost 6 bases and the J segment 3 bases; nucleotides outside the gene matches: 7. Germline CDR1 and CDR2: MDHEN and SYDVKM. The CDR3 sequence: CASRSGTDYTGELFF. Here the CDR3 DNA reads TGTGCCAGCAGGTCCGGGACAGATTACACCGGGGAGCTGTTTTTT.

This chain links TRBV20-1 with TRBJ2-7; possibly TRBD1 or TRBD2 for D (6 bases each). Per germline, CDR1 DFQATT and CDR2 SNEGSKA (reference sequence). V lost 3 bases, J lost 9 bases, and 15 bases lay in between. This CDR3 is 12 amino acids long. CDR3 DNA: TGCAGTGCTAGCCCCAACAGGGAGGCGCAGTACTTC. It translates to CSASPNREAQYF.

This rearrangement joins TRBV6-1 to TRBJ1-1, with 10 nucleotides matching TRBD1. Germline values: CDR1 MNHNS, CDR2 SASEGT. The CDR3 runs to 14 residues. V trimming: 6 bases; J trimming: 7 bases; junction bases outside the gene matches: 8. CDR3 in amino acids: CASSATGGSGEAFF. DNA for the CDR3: TGTGCCAGCAGCGCGACAGGGGGCTCGGGTGAAGCTTTCTTT.

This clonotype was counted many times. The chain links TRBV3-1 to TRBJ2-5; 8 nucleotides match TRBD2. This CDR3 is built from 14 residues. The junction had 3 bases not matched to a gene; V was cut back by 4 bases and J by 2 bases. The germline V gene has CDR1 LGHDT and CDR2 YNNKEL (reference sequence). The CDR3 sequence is CASSLGTRQETQYF. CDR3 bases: TGTGCCAGCAGCCTGGGGACTAGACAAGAGACCCAGTACTTC.

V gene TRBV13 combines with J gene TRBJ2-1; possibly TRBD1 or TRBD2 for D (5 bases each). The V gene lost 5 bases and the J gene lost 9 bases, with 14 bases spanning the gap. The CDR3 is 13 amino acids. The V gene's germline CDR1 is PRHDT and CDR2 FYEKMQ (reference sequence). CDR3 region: CASSLGRVGEQFF. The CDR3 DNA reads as TGTGCCAGCAGCCTGGGACGCGTTGGTGAGCAGTTCTTC.

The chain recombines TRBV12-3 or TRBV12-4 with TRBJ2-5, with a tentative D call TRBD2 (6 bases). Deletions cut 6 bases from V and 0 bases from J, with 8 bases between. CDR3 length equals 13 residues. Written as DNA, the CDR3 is TGTGCCAGCAGCGGAGGGGACCAAGAGACCCAGTACTTC. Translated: CASSGGDQETQYF.

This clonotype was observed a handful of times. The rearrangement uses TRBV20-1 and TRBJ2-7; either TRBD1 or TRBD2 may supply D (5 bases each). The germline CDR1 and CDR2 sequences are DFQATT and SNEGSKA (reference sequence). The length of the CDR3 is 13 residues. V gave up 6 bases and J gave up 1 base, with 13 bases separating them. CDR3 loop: CSATGTHSYEQYF. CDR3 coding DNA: TGCAGTGCCACCGGGACCCATTCCTACGAGCAGTACTTC.

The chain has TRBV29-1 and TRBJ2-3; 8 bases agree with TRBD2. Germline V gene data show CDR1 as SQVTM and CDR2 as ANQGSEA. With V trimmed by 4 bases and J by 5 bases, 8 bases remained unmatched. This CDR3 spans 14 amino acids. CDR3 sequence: CSVAGGGRGDTQYF. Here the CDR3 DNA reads TGCAGCGTTGCCGGGGGGGGCAGGGGAGATACGCAGTATTTT.

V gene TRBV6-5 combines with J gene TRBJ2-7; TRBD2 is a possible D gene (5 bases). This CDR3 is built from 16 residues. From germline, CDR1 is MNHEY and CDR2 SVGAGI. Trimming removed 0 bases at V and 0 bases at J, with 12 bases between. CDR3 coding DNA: TGTGCCAGCAGTTACTCGCGGAGTGGGAGCTCCTACGAGCAGTACTTC. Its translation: CASSYSRSGSSYEQYF.

In nucleotides, the CDR3 is TGTGCCAGCAGCCCGAGCGGCAACGAGCAGTACTTC. Amino acids: CASSPSGNEQYF. The J gene is TRBJ2-7, the V gene TRBV7-9, with a tentative D call TRBD2 (5 bases). The V end was cut by 5 bases, the J end by 5 bases, with 10 bases between. This CDR3 comprises 12 residues. Germline V CDR1 and CDR2: SEHNR, FQNEAQ (reference sequence).

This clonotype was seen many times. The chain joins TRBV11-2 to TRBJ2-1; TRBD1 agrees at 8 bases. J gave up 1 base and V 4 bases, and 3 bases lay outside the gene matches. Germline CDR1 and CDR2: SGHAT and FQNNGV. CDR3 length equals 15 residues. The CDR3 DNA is TGTGCCAGCAGCTACGGACAGGGATCCTACAATGAGCAGTTCTTC. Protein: CASSYGQGSYNEQFF. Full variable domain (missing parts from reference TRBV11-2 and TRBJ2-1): EAGVAQSPRYKIIEKRQSVAFWCNPISGHATLYWYQQILGQGPKLLIQFQNNGVVDDSQLPKDRFSAERLKGVDSTLKIQPAKLEDSAVYLCASSYGQGSYNEQFFGPGTRLTVL.